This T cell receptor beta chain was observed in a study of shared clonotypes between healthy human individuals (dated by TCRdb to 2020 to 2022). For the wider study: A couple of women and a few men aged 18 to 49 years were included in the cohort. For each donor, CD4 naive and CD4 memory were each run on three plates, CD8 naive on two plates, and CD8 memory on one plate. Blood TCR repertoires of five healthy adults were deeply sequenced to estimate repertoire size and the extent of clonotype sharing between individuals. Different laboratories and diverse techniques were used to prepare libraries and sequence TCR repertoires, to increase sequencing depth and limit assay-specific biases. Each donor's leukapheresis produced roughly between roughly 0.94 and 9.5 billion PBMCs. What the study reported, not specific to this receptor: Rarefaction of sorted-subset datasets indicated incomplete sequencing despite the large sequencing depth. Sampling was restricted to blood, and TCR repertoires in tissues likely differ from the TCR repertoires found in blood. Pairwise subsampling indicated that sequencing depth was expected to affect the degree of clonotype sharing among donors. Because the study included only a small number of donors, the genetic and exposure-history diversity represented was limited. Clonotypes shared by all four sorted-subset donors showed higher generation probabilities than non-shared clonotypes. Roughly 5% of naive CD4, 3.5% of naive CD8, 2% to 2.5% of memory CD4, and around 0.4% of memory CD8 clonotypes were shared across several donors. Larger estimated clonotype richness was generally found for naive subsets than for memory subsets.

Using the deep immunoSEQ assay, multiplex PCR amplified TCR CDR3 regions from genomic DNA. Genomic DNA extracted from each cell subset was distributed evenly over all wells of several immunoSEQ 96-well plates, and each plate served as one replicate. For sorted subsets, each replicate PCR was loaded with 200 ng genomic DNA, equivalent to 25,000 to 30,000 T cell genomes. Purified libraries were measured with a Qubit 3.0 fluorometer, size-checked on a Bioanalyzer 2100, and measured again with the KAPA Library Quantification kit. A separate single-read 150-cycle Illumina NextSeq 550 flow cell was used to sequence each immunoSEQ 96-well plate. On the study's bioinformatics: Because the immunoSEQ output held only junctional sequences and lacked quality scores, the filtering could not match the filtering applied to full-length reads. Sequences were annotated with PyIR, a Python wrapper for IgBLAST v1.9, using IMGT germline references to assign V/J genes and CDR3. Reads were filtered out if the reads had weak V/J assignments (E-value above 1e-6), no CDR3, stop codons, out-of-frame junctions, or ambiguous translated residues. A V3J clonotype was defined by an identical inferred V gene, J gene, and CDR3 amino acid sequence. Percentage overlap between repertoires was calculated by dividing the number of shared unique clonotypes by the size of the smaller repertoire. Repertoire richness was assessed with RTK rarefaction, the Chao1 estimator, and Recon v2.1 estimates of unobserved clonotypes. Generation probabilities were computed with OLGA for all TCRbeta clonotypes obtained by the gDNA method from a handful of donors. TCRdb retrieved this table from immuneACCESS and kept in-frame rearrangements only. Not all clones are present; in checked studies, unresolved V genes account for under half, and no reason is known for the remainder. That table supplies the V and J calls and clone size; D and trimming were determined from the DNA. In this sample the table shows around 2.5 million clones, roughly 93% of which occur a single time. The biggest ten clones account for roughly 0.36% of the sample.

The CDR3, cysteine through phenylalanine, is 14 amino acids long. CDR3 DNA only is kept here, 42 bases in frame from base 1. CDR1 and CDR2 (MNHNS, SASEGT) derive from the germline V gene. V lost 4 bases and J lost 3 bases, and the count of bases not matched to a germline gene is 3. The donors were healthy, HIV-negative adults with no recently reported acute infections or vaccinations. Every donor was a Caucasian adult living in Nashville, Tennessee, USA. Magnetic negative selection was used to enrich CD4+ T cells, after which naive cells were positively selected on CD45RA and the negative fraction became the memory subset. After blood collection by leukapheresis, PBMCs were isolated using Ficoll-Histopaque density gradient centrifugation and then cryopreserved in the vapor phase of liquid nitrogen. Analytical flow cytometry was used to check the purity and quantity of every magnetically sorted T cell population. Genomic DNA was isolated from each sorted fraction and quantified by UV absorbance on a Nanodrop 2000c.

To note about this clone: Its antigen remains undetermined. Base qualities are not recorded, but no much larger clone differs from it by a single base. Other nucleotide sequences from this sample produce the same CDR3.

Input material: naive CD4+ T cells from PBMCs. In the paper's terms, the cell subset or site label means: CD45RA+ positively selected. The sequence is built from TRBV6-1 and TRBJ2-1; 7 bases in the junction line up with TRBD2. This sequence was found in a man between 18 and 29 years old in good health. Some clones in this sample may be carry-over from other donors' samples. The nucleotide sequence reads TGTGCCAGCAGTGCTAGCGGACTCTACAATGAGCAGTTCTTC. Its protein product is CASSASGLYNEQFF.